This record concerns one TCR beta chain sequence. This entry belongs to a study of shared T cell receptors in the human thymus. The repertoire was sequenced with immunoSEQ multiplex PCR; TCRdb's copy has only in-frame clones and lacks some. The sample holds about 660,000 clones, about 87% seen once. Germline assignment: CDR1 SQVTM and CDR2 ANQGSEA. Deletions cut 5 bases from V and 0 bases from J, with 8 bases between. The CDR3 is 13 amino acids. This same sample was also part of a study on human thymus T cells. In that study: Healthy Finnish infants undergoing corrective surgery for congenital heart defects were the donors. Thymic samples were excised during corrective heart operations. Gene usage for V and J segments appeared biased in thymic and blood repertoires. Related studies noted strongly shared thymic repertoires across unrelated people.

This rearrangement joins TRBV29-1 to TRBJ1-3; no reliable D call. This receptor was obtained from a boy under three years old with a congenital heart defect. The sequenced sample consisted of thymocytes. CDR3 sequence reads: CSVYPSSGNTIYF. The CDR3 nucleotides read TGCAGCGTTTACCCCAGCTCTGGAAACACCATATATTTT.